This T cell receptor (beta chain) stems from a study of blood T cell repertoires in COVID-19. Overall study context: Samples taken during acute and convalescent COVID-19 were collected in the United States, Italy and Spain. T cells, B-cell-depleted T cells, or PBMCs provided the cDNA or gDNA that served as material.

Germline CDR1 is MNHEY and CDR2 is SVGEGT. The CDR3 extends over 15 amino acids. The V and J ends lost 5 bases and 5 bases respectively, with 16 bases between them. Original data processing: Reference gene primer amplification in the assay estimated nucleated cell counts. Sequenced by immunoSEQ multiplex PCR; TCRdb stores in-frame clones only, minus some. The DNA was the basis for D and trimming; V, J and clone size are from that table. The sample yields some 270,000 clones, 65% to 90% seen once. The clonotype originates from a woman between 45 and 60 years old with acute COVID-19. The sample was PBMCs or T cells enriched from blood (not recorded which). The rearrangement links TRBV6-2 or TRBV6-3 to TRBJ1-5; D possibly corresponds to TRBD1 (6 bases). CDR3 in DNA: TGTGCCAGCAGTCCACAGGGTAGAGGGGATCAGCCCCAGCATTTT. It translates to CASSPQGRGDQPQHF.